The 9 T cell receptor beta chains in this list originate from one sample, sequenced in a study of T cells in Graves' hyperthyroidism and ophthalmopathy. TCR beta CDR3 sequences were amplified from RNA transcripts. The HTBI primer set served for first-round RT-PCR of the TCR CDR3. TCRdb re-called the multiplex PCR reads through MiXCR, storing one row per CDR3 protein. The data show roughly 500,000 distinct CDR3 sequences, roughly 13% seen once. The sequenced sample was blood. These receptors all stem from a woman in her twenties or thirties with Graves' hyperthyroidism that later progressed to Graves' ophthalmopathy.

This clonotype was seen repeatedly, ten times or more. The chain combines TRBV27 with TRBJ2-3; D gene unclear. There are 11 residues in the CDR3. Deletions cut 6 bases from V and 2 bases from J, with 3 bases between. The V gene's germline CDR1 is MNHEY and CDR2 SMNVEV (reference sequence). The CDR3 reads CASRDTDTQYF. CDR3 DNA: TGTGCCAGCAGAGACACAGATACGCAGTATTTT.

There are many counts of this clonotype. The chain employs TRBV6-5 and TRBJ1-1; D uncertain. This CDR3 comprises 15 residues. V was cut by 0 bases and J by 3 bases, with 11 bases left in between. CDR1 and CDR2 (germline): MNHEY, SVGAGI. DNA for the CDR3: TGTGCCAGCAGTTACTCGAATTTTCGGGACACTGAAGCTTTCTTT. The encoded protein is CASSYSNFRDTEAFF.

This clonotype came up a few times. The J gene is TRBJ1-3, the V gene TRBV25-1, with D possibly being TRBD1 (5 bases). Germline V gene lookup returns CDR1 MGHDK and CDR2 SYGVNS. The CDR3 extends over 17 amino acids. V shed 1 base and J shed 4 bases, with 17 bases lying between them. The CDR3 is CASSEFDSGGLGNTIYF. Written as DNA, the CDR3 is TGTGCCAGCAGTGAATTCGACAGTGGAGGGCTCGGAAACACCATATATTTT.

The table lists this clonotype with many counts. The chain couples TRBV19 to TRBJ1-2, with D possibly matching TRBD1 (6 bases). CDR3 length: 16 residues. Looked up from germline, CDR1 is LNHDA and CDR2 is SQIVND (reference sequence). Deletions cut 5 bases from V and 0 bases from J, with 16 bases between. CDR3 sequence (DNA): TGTGCCAGTAGTTGGGACGGACAGTCAACTAACTATGGCTACACCTTC. Residues: CASSWDGQSTNYGYTF.

This clonotype was seen repeatedly, ten times or more. The V call is TRBV30, the J call TRBJ2-7; perhaps TRBD1 as D (6 bases). CDR3 length: 14 residues. V lost 2 bases, J lost 3 bases, and 14 bases lay in between. Per germline, CDR1 GTSNPN and CDR2 SVGIG (reference sequence). CDR3: CAWSQDSNLYEQYF. CDR3 DNA: TGTGCCTGGAGTCAGGACAGCAACCTCTACGAGCAGTACTTC.

V is TRBV28 and J is TRBJ2-7; TRBD1 matches at 7 bases. Germline V gene data show CDR1 as MDHEN and CDR2 as SYDVKM. Trimming took 3 bases from V and 0 from J; bases not matched to a gene: 14. The CDR3 loop spans 18 amino acids. CDR3 protein: CASSFGMIQGTASYEQYF. For the CDR3, the DNA is TGTGCCAGCAGTTTTGGGATGATACAAGGGACAGCCTCCTACGAGCAGTACTTC.

This clonotype was seen only a few times. The V gene is TRBV20-1, the J gene TRBJ1-2; no clear D gene. CDR3 length equals 17 residues. Trimming removed 1 base from V and 0 bases from J, with 18 bases in between. Germline CDR1 DFQATT, CDR2 SNEGSKA (reference sequence). Here the CDR3 reads CSARGGSRYQANYGYTF. As DNA, the CDR3 is TGCAGTGCTAGAGGAGGGAGCCGGTACCAAGCTAACTATGGCTACACCTTC.

On this clonotype itself: A clone one base away is much larger, so this may be a read error. The chain has TRBV19 and TRBJ2-1; unclear D gene. Germline V CDR1 and CDR2: LNHDA, SQIVND (reference sequence). The CDR3 spans 13 residues. The DNA for the CDR3 is TGTGCCCGTAGTTTGGGCGGCCACAATGAGCAGTTCTTC. As protein: CARSLGGHNEQFF. The full variable domain, its missing parts supplied by reference TRBV19 and TRBJ2-1, is DGGITQSPKYLFRKEGQNVTLSCEQNLNHDAMYWYRQDPGQGLRLIYYSQIVNDFQKGDIAEGYSVSREKKESFPLTVTSAQKNPTAFYLCARSLGGHNEQFFGPGTRLTVL.

The sample holds many counts of this clonotype. V gene TRBV29-1 combines with J gene TRBJ1-1; D perhaps matches TRBD1 (5 bases). The CDR3 loop spans 13 amino acids. V lost 7 bases and J 0 bases, leaving 12 bases between the germline ends. In germline, CDR1 is SQVTM, CDR2 ANQGSEA. The CDR3 sequence is CSAGDLVNTEAFF. CDR3 in DNA: TGCAGCGCTGGGGACTTAGTGAACACTGAAGCTTTCTTT.